This T cell receptor (beta chain) is drawn from a study of T cell responses to AZD1222 COVID-19 vaccine. Study observations and caveats: At baseline, just 5 or 6 AZD1222 recipients tested seropositive. With dominance at 160-218 and 743-854, vaccine-associated CD4 TCRs spanned spike. Nearly half of spike-specific TCRs reportedly target unmutated variant regions. Repertoires in all cases were sampled only once the peak T cell response had passed.

Repertoires were generated with immunoSEQ multiplex PCR, while TCRdb's copy carries only in-frame clones and drops some. Here the sample spans around 170,000 clones, roughly 93% being singletons. A remark on this clone: The antigen is undetermined.

The V gene's germline CDR1 is LNHDA and CDR2 SQIVND (reference sequence). The ends were cut back, 9 bases at V and 0 bases at J, with 15 bases in the middle. CDR3 length equals 15 residues. The source material was peripheral blood, sampled on day 0 of AZD1222 vaccination. The V call is TRBV19, the J call TRBJ2-1, with unresolved D. This TCR derives from an adult in good health. In DNA, the CDR3 is TGTGCCAGCCTATCTAGTGGGATCTCCTACAATGAGCAGTTCTTC. Encoded protein: CASLSSGISYNEQFF.